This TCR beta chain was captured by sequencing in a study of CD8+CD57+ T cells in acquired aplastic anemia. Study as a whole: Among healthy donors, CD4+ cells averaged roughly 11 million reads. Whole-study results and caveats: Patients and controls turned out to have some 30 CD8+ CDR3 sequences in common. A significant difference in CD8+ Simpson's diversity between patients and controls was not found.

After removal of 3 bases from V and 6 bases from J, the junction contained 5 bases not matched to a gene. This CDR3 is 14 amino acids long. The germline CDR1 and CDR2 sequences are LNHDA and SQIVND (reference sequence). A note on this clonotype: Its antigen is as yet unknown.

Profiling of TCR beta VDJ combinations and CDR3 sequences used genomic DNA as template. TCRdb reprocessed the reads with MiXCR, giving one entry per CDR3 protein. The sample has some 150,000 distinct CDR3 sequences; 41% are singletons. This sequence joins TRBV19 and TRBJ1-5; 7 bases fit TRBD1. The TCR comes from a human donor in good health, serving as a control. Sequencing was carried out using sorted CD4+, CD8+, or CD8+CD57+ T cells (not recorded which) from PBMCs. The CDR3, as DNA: TGTGCCAGTAGTATTGCCAGGGGGGGTCAGCCCCAGCATTTT. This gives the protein CASSIARGGQPQHF.